This TCR beta chain was captured by sequencing in a study of cytomegalovirus exposure and HLA in healthy donors. Unmatched junction bases numbered 3, after V lost 4 bases and J lost 0 bases. CDR1 is SGHRS, CDR2 YFSETQ, per germline. The CDR3 spans 14 residues. The data were produced by immunoSEQ multiplex PCR, yet TCRdb's version contains in-frame clones alone and is incomplete. The table has some 350,000 clones, approximately 86% seen once. In the case of this clone: Antigen unknown.

Findings of the study overall: The authors listed over 150 TCR beta chains as cytomegalovirus-associated. Using the classifier, cytomegalovirus status was reportedly diagnosed with high specificity and sensitivity.

The V gene is TRBV5-1, the J gene TRBJ1-2; 7 bases agree with TRBD1. The receptor's source is a woman in her twenties or thirties in good health and CMV-seropositive. The sequenced material came from PBMCs. The DNA for the CDR3 is TGCGCCAGCAGCACGGACAGGCCTAACTATGGCTACACCTTC. This gives the protein CASSTDRPNYGYTF.